This paragraph reports one T cell receptor (beta chain). Its antigen remains unidentified. This sample was included in a study of early T cells in non-severe SARS-CoV-2 infection. Study overall: RNA in bulk from unsorted whole blood was sequenced, and chains were unpaired. General study results and limits: The VDJdb matching leaned toward anti-spike CD8 responses and overlooked private and CD4 specificities.

Unique molecular identifiers (one per individual cDNA molecule) were attached. TCRdb ran MiXCR on the 5' RACE reads and lists one entry per CDR3 protein. The profile shows tens of thousands of distinct CDR3 sequences, approximately 15% of them singletons. This receptor was taken from an adult who was a healthcare worker with PCR-confirmed SARS-CoV-2 infection or an uninfected control (not recorded which). The sample here was whole blood, taken at baseline.

CDR3: CSVMTVGPQYF. The DNA of the CDR3 is TGCAGTGTTATGACAGTCGGCCCGCAGTATTTT. The rearrangement links TRBV20-1 to TRBJ2-3; perhaps TRBD1 as D (5 bases). The ends were cut back, 7 bases at V and 10 bases at J, with 15 bases in the middle. This CDR3 has 11 residues. Germline-derived CDR1 and CDR2 are DFQATT and SNEGSKA (reference sequence).